Listed here are 8 T cell receptor beta chains from one sample, sequenced in a study of shared clonotypes between healthy human individuals. Positively selected for CCR7, the CD45RO-negative cells used as naive CD8 cells excluded terminally differentiated effector memory CD45RA+ cells. Profiling relied on immunoSEQ multiplex PCR, and the TCRdb table lists in-frame clones only, not all of them. The data hold millions of clones, with about 92% observed a single time. Sequenced input: naive CD8+ T cells from PBMCs. The receptors were sampled from a man between 18 and 29 years old in good health. Some clones in this sample may be carry-over from other donors' samples.

The V gene is TRBV9, the J gene TRBJ2-7, with no clear D. CDR1 is SGDLS and CDR2 is YYNGEE in the germline V gene. V lost 3 bases and J 7 bases, leaving 14 bases between the germline ends. CDR3 length equals 13 residues. CDR3 sequence: CASSGPGLGEQYF. The CDR3 DNA reads TGTGCCAGCAGCGGGCCCGGGTTGGGTGAGCAGTACTTC.

This chain uses TRBV6-1 with TRBJ1-5; D might be TRBD1 (5 bases). From germline, CDR1 is MNHNS and CDR2 SASEGT. The CDR3 is 16 residues long. With 4 bases removed from V and 4 bases from J, the gap between germline ends came to 17 bases. The CDR3 loop reads CASSVGTELANQPQHF. DNA for the CDR3: TGTGCCAGCAGTGTTGGGACGGAACTAGCAAATCAGCCCCAGCATTTT.

V and J are TRBV11-2 and TRBJ2-7, with 9 bases identical to TRBD1. J gave up 4 bases and V 5 bases, and 12 bases lay outside the gene matches. Germline V gene data show CDR1 as SGHAT and CDR2 as FQNNGV. The CDR3 extends over 16 amino acids. The CDR3 DNA is TGTGCCAGCAGCACCCACAGGGGGCCCACGTTGTACGAGCAGTACTTC. This translates into CASSTHRGPTLYEQYF.

The chain couples TRBV27 to TRBJ2-7; 11 positions agree with TRBD2. The length of the CDR3 is 13 residues. Looked up from germline, CDR1 is MNHEY and CDR2 is SMNVEV (reference sequence). V trimming: 6 bases; J trimming: 6 bases; junction bases outside the gene matches: 4. CDR3 sequence: CASSPLAGGEQYF. The CDR3 DNA follows: TGTGCCAGCAGCCCCCTAGCGGGAGGCGAGCAGTACTTC.

The chain uses TRBV15 and TRBJ2-1; D is perhaps TRBD2 (6 bases). CDR1 is LNHNV, CDR2 YYDKDF, per germline (reference sequence). Trimming shortened V by 1 base and J by 4 bases, and 14 bases separated the two germline ends. The CDR3 covers 16 residues. The CDR3 is CATSRVRDSSYNEQFF. In nucleotides, the CDR3 is TGTGCCACCAGCAGAGTTCGGGACTCCTCGTACAATGAGCAGTTCTTC.

On this clone itself: Other DNA sequences in the same sample also yield this CDR3. The chain's CDR3 is CASRLTGSYEQYF. CDR3 bases: TGTGCCAGCAGGCTGACTGGCTCCTACGAGCAGTACTTC. The chain recombines TRBV14 with TRBJ2-7; D remains unclear. CDR1 SGHDN and CDR2 FVKESK come from the germline V gene. The CDR3 has 13 residues. The ends were cut back, 6 bases at V and 0 bases at J, with 9 bases in the middle. Complete variable domain (other parts from reference TRBV14 and TRBJ2-7): EAGVTQFPSHSVIEKGQTVTLRCDPISGHDNLYWYRRVMGKEIKFLLHFVKESKQDESGMPNNRFLAERTGGTYSTLKVQPAELEDSGVYFCASRLTGSYEQYFGPGTRLTVT.

The chain recombines TRBV5-8 with TRBJ2-7, with D maybe TRBD2 (6 bases). The CDR3 loop spans 13 amino acids. In germline, CDR1 is SGHTS, CDR2 YDEGEE. V was cut by 3 bases and J by 3 bases, with 10 bases left in between. The CDR3 sequence: CASSWLGGYEQYF. CDR3 bases: TGTGCCAGCAGCTGGCTGGGGGGCTACGAGCAGTACTTC.

This sequence joins TRBV10-3 and TRBJ2-2; D possibly corresponds to TRBD1 (6 bases). The germline V gene encodes CDR1 ENHRY and CDR2 SYGVKD. Trimming removed 6 bases at V and 0 bases at J, with 11 bases between. There are 15 residues in the CDR3. The CDR3 sequence is CAISPGHSNTGELFF. DNA of the CDR3: TGTGCCATCAGCCCGGGACATTCGAACACCGGGGAGCTGTTTTTT.